This T cell receptor beta chain was retrieved from a study of vaccination and CD4 T cells after COVID-19. At the level of the study: Convalescent donors: six male, four female; seven Caucasian, two Asian, one multiracial, two Hispanic. A median of 101 days (range 35 to 161) separated diagnosis from post-COVID sampling. Some control cultures received a CEFX pool, which served as the positive control. Others received an HIV-1 Nef pool or no peptide.

Described treatment: approximately nine-day PBMC culture with coronavirus spike peptide pools or control peptides (ViraFEST assay). ViraFEST grew antigen-specific T cells using peptide pools, then sequenced TCRs. With the Oncomine TCR Beta short-read assay, DNA from cultured CD4+ T cells was sequenced. Using its own MiXCR run on the PCR reads, TCRdb lists one record per CDR3 protein. The sample holds 20,000 or so distinct CDR3 sequences, 44% seen once. With respect to this clonotype: Its antigen remains unidentified. Relative to the germline gene, one junction end is altered; a read error may explain this.

The germline CDR1 and CDR2 sequences are LNHNV and YYDKDF (reference sequence). The CDR3 sequence is 13 residues long. Sequencing used CD4+ T cells from blood, cultured in vitro, obtained before SARS-CoV-2 vaccination. This chain links TRBV15 with TRBJ1-4; D perhaps matches TRBD1 (5 bases). This receptor was obtained from a human donor who had recovered from COVID-19. Here the CDR3 DNA reads TGTGCCACCAGGAGAGGGACGGATGAAAAACTGTTTTTT. It translates to CATRRGTDEKLFF.